A selection of T cell receptor beta chains follows, all from one sample in a study of blood T cell repertoires in COVID-19. Profiling relied on immunoSEQ multiplex PCR, and the TCRdb table lists in-frame clones only, not all of them. The sample lists tens of thousands of clones, 88% seen once, with around 3.7% in the top ten. Sequenced sample: peripheral blood. All receptors derive from a human donor in a cohort sampled during active COVID-19. Each CDR3 is given with its conserved first and last residue. D genes are given only for firm matches. Not all rows give a size; the values are once, few, many and, for expanded clones, a class.

j_call: TRBJ2-7
v_call: TRBV13
clone_size: -
d_call: -
cdr3_aa: CASSVPGKPYEQYF
cdr3_nt: TGTGCCAGCAGCGTCCCAGGGAAACCCTACGAGCAGTACTTC

j_call: TRBJ2-7
v_call: TRBV7-2
clone_size: -
d_call: -
cdr3_aa: CASSSTSSLTYEQYF
cdr3_nt: TGTGCCAGCAGCTCAACTAGTTCCCTAACCTACGAGCAGTACTTC

j_call: TRBJ2-7
v_call: TRBV30
clone_size: -
d_call: TRBD2
cdr3_aa: CASRLAGFYEQYF
cdr3_nt: TGTGCCAGCCGACTAGCGGGATTTTACGAGCAGTACTTC

j_call: TRBJ1-1
v_call: TRBV6-5
clone_size: -
d_call: -
cdr3_aa: CASRAPRGRDTEAFF
cdr3_nt: TGTGCCAGCAGAGCCCCCCGGGGTAGGGACACTGAAGCTTTCTTT

j_call: TRBJ1-2
v_call: TRBV7-2
clone_size: -
d_call: TRBD1
cdr3_aa: CASSLALFVRDRAALGYGYTF
cdr3_nt: TGTGCCAGCAGCTTAGCACTTTTTGTCCGGGACAGGGCCGCCCTAGGCTATGGCTACACCTTC

j_call: TRBJ1-1
v_call: TRBV6-6
clone_size: -
d_call: -
cdr3_aa: CASSYWQGHTEAFF
cdr3_nt: TGTGCCAGCAGTTACTGGCAGGGGCACACTGAAGCTTTCTTT

j_call: TRBJ1-2
v_call: TRBV5-4
clone_size: -
d_call: -
cdr3_aa: CASSLGGGYTF
cdr3_nt: TGTGCCAGCAGCTTGGGAGGTGGCTACACCTTC

j_call: TRBJ2-5
v_call: TRBV18
clone_size: -
d_call: -
cdr3_aa: CASSPRLYQETQYF
cdr3_nt: TGTGCCAGCTCACCAAGACTGTACCAAGAGACCCAGTACTTC

j_call: TRBJ1-1
v_call: TRBV19
clone_size: few
d_call: -
cdr3_aa: CASSATQGFMFTEAFF
cdr3_nt: TGTGCCAGTAGTGCAACACAGGGTTTTATGTTCACTGAAGCTTTCTTT

j_call: TRBJ1-5
v_call: TRBV20-1
clone_size: once
d_call: -
cdr3_aa: CSASMGGYSNQPQHF
cdr3_nt: TGCAGTGCTAGTATGGGAGGGTATAGCAATCAGCCCCAGCATTTT

j_call: TRBJ1-1
v_call: TRBV9
clone_size: -
d_call: TRBD1
cdr3_aa: CASSAYRGLTEAFF
cdr3_nt: TGTGCCAGCAGCGCGTACAGGGGCCTCACTGAAGCTTTCTTT

j_call: TRBJ2-7
v_call: TRBV14
clone_size: -
d_call: -
cdr3_aa: CASSGQREQYF
cdr3_nt: TGTGCCAGCAGCGGACAGAGAGAGCAGTACTTC

j_call: TRBJ2-1
v_call: TRBV11-3
clone_size: -
d_call: TRBD2
cdr3_aa: CASSLGLGVDEQFF
cdr3_nt: TGTGCCAGCAGCCTAGGACTAGGCGTCGATGAGCAGTTCTTC

j_call: TRBJ2-7
v_call: TRBV11-2
clone_size: once
d_call: TRBD1
cdr3_aa: CASSVTGTGGYEQYF
cdr3_nt: TGTGCCAGCAGCGTCACCGGGACAGGGGGGTACGAGCAGTACTTC

j_call: TRBJ2-7
v_call: TRBV19
clone_size: -
d_call: TRBD2
cdr3_aa: CASSIGLAGYYEQYF
cdr3_nt: TGTGCCAGTAGTATAGGGCTAGCGGGCTACTACGAGCAGTACTTC

j_call: TRBJ2-1
v_call: TRBV28
clone_size: -
d_call: -
cdr3_aa: CASSFRGSWNEQFF
cdr3_nt: TGTGCCAGCAGTTTTCGGGGGTCTTGGAATGAGCAGTTCTTC

j_call: TRBJ2-5
v_call: TRBV28
clone_size: -
d_call: -
cdr3_aa: CASTDRNEETQYF
cdr3_nt: TGTGCCAGCACTGACAGGAACGAAGAGACCCAGTACTTC

j_call: TRBJ2-1
v_call: TRBV27
clone_size: -
d_call: TRBD2
cdr3_aa: CASSFAGGSYNEQFF
cdr3_nt: TGTGCCAGCAGTTTCGCGGGGGGTTCCTACAATGAGCAGTTCTTC

j_call: TRBJ2-7
v_call: TRBV28
clone_size: -
d_call: TRBD2
cdr3_aa: CASSLAGGAYEQYF
cdr3_nt: TGTGCCAGCAGTTTGGCGGGGGGGGCCTACGAGCAGTACTTC

j_call: TRBJ1-2
v_call: TRBV6-5
clone_size: -
d_call: -
cdr3_aa: CASSYRGKGGYGYTF
cdr3_nt: TGTGCCAGCAGTTACCGCGGGAAAGGTGGCTATGGCTACACCTTC

j_call: TRBJ1-2
v_call: TRBV9
clone_size: -
d_call: -
cdr3_aa: CASSSRTETGGYTF
cdr3_nt: TGTGCCAGCAGCAGCAGGACAGAAACGGGAGGCTACACCTTC

j_call: TRBJ2-7
v_call: TRBV27
clone_size: -
d_call: TRBD2
cdr3_aa: CASSPGRGAGEQYF
cdr3_nt: TGTGCCAGCAGTCCGGGGCGGGGGGCGGGCGAGCAGTACTTC

j_call: TRBJ1-2
v_call: TRBV9
clone_size: -
d_call: -
cdr3_aa: CASSVGEGNYGYTF
cdr3_nt: TGTGCCAGCAGCGTAGGGGAGGGGAACTATGGCTACACCTTC

j_call: TRBJ2-7
v_call: TRBV24-1
clone_size: -
d_call: TRBD2
cdr3_aa: CATSDHYLAGGNYEQYF
cdr3_nt: TGTGCCACCAGTGATCATTACTTAGCGGGGGGGAACTACGAGCAGTACTTC

j_call: TRBJ1-2
v_call: TRBV4-1
clone_size: once
d_call: -
cdr3_aa: CASSPQLETNYGYTF
cdr3_nt: TGCGCCAGCAGCCCCCAATTGGAGACTAACTATGGCTACACCTTC

j_call: TRBJ2-7
v_call: TRBV7-9
clone_size: -
d_call: TRBD2
cdr3_aa: CASSLVTSGNSYEQYF
cdr3_nt: TGTGCCAGCAGCTTAGTAACTAGCGGGAACTCCTACGAGCAGTACTTC

j_call: TRBJ2-7
v_call: TRBV30
clone_size: -
d_call: TRBD2
cdr3_aa: CAWSEYGKPGLAAYEQYF
cdr3_nt: TGTGCCTGGAGTGAGTACGGAAAGCCGGGACTAGCGGCTTACGAGCAGTACTTC

j_call: TRBJ1-1
v_call: TRBV13
clone_size: -
d_call: -
cdr3_aa: CASSLETVGRREAFF
cdr3_nt: TGTGCCAGCAGCTTAGAAACGGTAGGACGGAGGGAAGCTTTCTTT

j_call: TRBJ2-7
v_call: TRBV11-2
clone_size: -
d_call: TRBD1
cdr3_aa: CASSSELTGLHYEQYF
cdr3_nt: TGTGCCAGCAGCTCAGAGCTGACAGGGCTCCACTACGAGCAGTACTTC